One sample yielded the 18 T cell receptor beta chains listed below, sequenced in a study of blood T cell repertoires in COVID-19. TCRdb keeps only in-frame clones here, not all; method: immunoSEQ multiplex PCR. The table shows tens of thousands of clones, with 87% occurring only once. The sample comprised peripheral blood. The origin of the receptors is a man aged 35 to 55 with COVID-19, enrolled during active disease.

The chain couples TRBV6-5 to TRBJ2-1, with D tentatively TRBD1 (6 bases). V was pared by 6 bases and J by 2 bases, with 11 bases between. CDR1 and CDR2 (germline): MNHEY, SVGAGI. The CDR3 consists of 14 residues. The CDR3 protein is CASSDRFAYNEQFF. Here the CDR3 DNA reads TGTGCCAGCAGCGACAGGTTCGCCTACAATGAGCAGTTCTTC.

The rearrangement uses TRBV7-6 and TRBJ1-4; a weak D match, TRBD1 (5 bases). Trimming took off 1 base at V and 3 bases at J, with 15 bases between the two ends. This CDR3 is 17 amino acids long. Germline loops: CDR1 SGHVS, CDR2 FNYEAQ. In DNA form, the CDR3 reads TGTGCCAGCAGCTTAGTGAGGGGCGGGAGTGCTAATGAAAAACTGTTTTTT. Its translation: CASSLVRGGSANEKLFF.

This clone was observed a single time. The chain combines TRBV11-3 with TRBJ1-1, with TRBD1 matching over 8 bases. The CDR3 extends over 14 amino acids. The germline CDR1 and CDR2 sequences are SGHNT and YENEEA. After removal of 1 base from V and 6 bases from J, the junction contained 4 bases not matched to a gene. The DNA for the CDR3 is TGTGCCAGCAGCTTAGGGCAGGGGGCTCCTGAAGCTTTCTTT. It encodes CASSLGQGAPEAFF.

The V and J genes are TRBV7-2 and TRBJ2-1; D gene uncertain. The V end lost 3 bases, the J end lost 3 bases, and 12 bases lay between the germline ends. CDR1 and CDR2 from the germline V gene are SGHTA and FQGNSA. The CDR3 loop spans 15 amino acids. The CDR3 region is CASSFLALDYNEQFF. Here the CDR3 DNA reads TGTGCCAGCAGCTTTCTGGCCCTAGACTACAATGAGCAGTTCTTC.

This rearrangement joins TRBV5-6 to TRBJ1-1; D is unresolved. Germline V gene sequence: CDR1 SGHDT, CDR2 YYEEEE. V gave up 3 bases and J gave up 6 bases, with 9 bases separating them. This CDR3 spans 12 amino acids. The CDR3 here is CASSWTGAEAFF. The CDR3 DNA reads as TGTGCCAGCAGCTGGACGGGAGCTGAAGCTTTCTTT. Filled out from reference TRBV5-6 and TRBJ1-1, the complete variable domain reads DAGVTQSPTHLIKTRGQQVTLRCSPKSGHDTVSWYQQALGQGPQFIFQYYEEEERQRGNFPDRFSGHQFPNYSSELNVNALLLGDSALYLCASSWTGAEAFFGQGTRLTVV.

The CDR3 DNA is TGTGCCAGCAGCCCAGCGGGAGGCAGGGAGACCCAGTACTTC. This translates into CASSPAGGRETQYF. V gene TRBV9 combines with J gene TRBJ2-5; 9 bases map to TRBD2. The ends lost 4 bases at V and 5 bases at J; junction bases unmatched: 6. This CDR3 region has 14 residues. Germline CDR1 reads SGDLS; CDR2 reads YYNGEE.

The V gene is TRBV6-1, the J gene TRBJ1-2; TRBD1 agrees at 8 bases. This CDR3 spans 14 amino acids. The germline V gene encodes CDR1 MNHNS and CDR2 SASEGT. V dropped 2 bases and J dropped 8; count of bases not matched to a gene: 7. CDR3 loop: CASSEIGRGQGYTF. Here the CDR3 DNA reads TGTGCCAGCAGTGAAATCGGCAGGGGGCAGGGCTACACCTTC.

This rearrangement joins TRBV9 to TRBJ1-3; D ambiguous. From germline, CDR1 is SGDLS and CDR2 YYNGEE. The length of the CDR3 is 17 residues. V lost 1 base and J 3 bases, leaving 17 bases between the germline ends. The CDR3 coding sequence is TGTGCCAGCAGCGTAACTGACACGACCCGGCATGGAAACACCATATATTTT. Translated: CASSVTDTTRHGNTIYF. The whole variable domain, filled in from reference TRBV9 and TRBJ1-3, reads DSGVTQTPKHLITATGQRVTLRCSPRSGDLSVYWYQQSLDQGLQFLIQYYNGEERAKGNILERFSAQQFPDLHSELNLSSLELGDSALYFCASSVTDTTRHGNTIYFGEGSWLTVV.

The chain recombines TRBV20-1 with TRBJ1-1; D ambiguous. V lost 3 bases, J lost 6 bases, and 8 bases lay in between. Germline V lookup: CDR1 DFQATT, CDR2 SNEGSKA (reference sequence). The CDR3 extends over 11 amino acids. The CDR3 loop is CSARMASEAFF. The CDR3 nucleotides are TGCAGTGCTAGGATGGCTTCTGAAGCTTTCTTT.

The V and J genes are TRBV29-1 and TRBJ2-2; tentative D call: TRBD1 (6 bases). Trimming left V 5 bases short and J 2 bases short, with 18 bases between. The CDR3 is 16 amino acids. Germline V gives CDR1 SQVTM, CDR2 ANQGSEA. In DNA form, the CDR3 reads TGCAGCGTTTCCCTCCCAGGGACATCTAACACCGGGGAGCTGTTTTTT. Its translation is CSVSLPGTSNTGELFF.

The chain couples TRBV6-2 or TRBV6-3 to TRBJ2-1, with TRBD2 identical over 10 bases. Per the germline V gene, CDR1 is MNHEY and CDR2 is SVGEGT. The CDR3 consists of 16 residues. Trimming cost V 0 bases and J 9 bases; bases outside gene matches: 8. The CDR3 DNA reads TGTGCCAGCAGTTACTCGGAGCGGGGGGGCCTTAGTGAGCAGTTCTTC. Its translation: CASSYSERGGLSEQFF.

The gene calls are TRBV5-6 and TRBJ2-1, with a tentative D call TRBD1 (6 bases). Germline assignment: CDR1 SGHDT and CDR2 YYEEEE. Trimming took 4 bases from V and 9 from J, leaving 14 bases between them. CDR3 length: 13 residues. CDR3 DNA: TGTGCCAGCAGCCGGTTACCCAGGGGTGAGCAGTTCTTC. It is translated as CASSRLPRGEQFF.

The rearrangement uses TRBV12-3 or TRBV12-4 and TRBJ2-5; D gene ambiguous. The CDR3 spans 13 residues. Deletions cut 1 base from V and 5 bases from J, with 8 bases between. In DNA, the CDR3 is TGTGCCAGCAGTTTAGTAGAGAGGGAGACCCAGTACTTC. Residues: CASSLVERETQYF.

This clone was detected once. The chain combines TRBV4-2 with TRBJ2-7, with D perhaps matching TRBD1 (6 bases). The CDR3 spans 15 residues. Deletions cut 4 bases from V and 6 bases from J, with 19 bases between. Germline lookup yields CDR1 LGHNA and CDR2 YNFKEQ. Here the CDR3 reads CASSPRTASPFEQYF. CDR3 bases: TGTGCCAGCAGCCCACGGACAGCCTCACCATTCGAGCAGTACTTC.

V usage is TRBV5-5 and J usage is TRBJ1-5; perhaps TRBD1 as D (5 bases). The CDR3 is 16 amino acids. CDR1 and CDR2 (germline): SGHKS, YYEKEE (reference sequence). The germline V and J ends were trimmed by 4 bases and 2 bases, with 16 bases remaining between them. DNA for the CDR3: TGTGCCAGCAGCCCCACAGGTTACGCTCGCAATCAGCCCCAGCATTTT. Translation gives CASSPTGYARNQPQHF.

This clone has only one observation. This chain connects TRBV18 to TRBJ1-1; D perhaps matches TRBD1 (5 bases). Trimming pared 2 bases from V and 1 base from J, leaving 8 bases between. The CDR3 spans 14 residues. The V gene's germline CDR1 is KGHSH and CDR2 LQKENI. CDR3 sequence: CASSPTGGNTEAFF. In DNA form, the CDR3 reads TGTGCCAGCTCACCAACCGGGGGGAACACTGAAGCTTTCTTT.

The V and J genes are TRBV7-8 and TRBJ2-7, with D possibly matching TRBD1 (8 bases). Trimming shortened V by 5 bases and J by 5 bases, and 16 bases separated the two germline ends. CDR3 size: 14 residues. CDR1 and CDR2 from the germline V gene are SGHVS and FQNEAQ. This chain's CDR3 is CASSPDRGGNEQYF. The CDR3 DNA sequence: TGTGCCAGCAGCCCCGACAGGGGAGGGAACGAGCAGTACTTC.

The chain has TRBV5-1 and TRBJ2-3; 12 bases match TRBD2. V gave up 3 bases and J gave up 15 bases; unmatched junction bases: 14. Per the germline V gene, CDR1 is SGHRS and CDR2 is YFSETQ. The CDR3 contains 15 residues. CDR3: CASSSELAGGPTPYF. In DNA, the CDR3 is TGCGCCAGCAGCTCCGAACTAGCGGGGGGTCCAACGCCATATTTT. Looking up the rest from reference TRBV5-1 and TRBJ2-3 gives the full variable domain: KAGVTQTPRYLIKTRGQQVTLSCSPISGHRSVSWYQQTPGQGLQFLFEYFSETQRNKGNFPGRFSGRQFSNSRSEMNVSTLELGDSALYLCASSSELAGGPTPYFGPGTRLTVL.